One and the same sample provided the 5 T cell receptor beta chains below, sequenced in a study of OX40 agonist ivuxolimab in advanced cancers. Here immunoSEQ multiplex PCR was the method, and the copy in TCRdb shows in-frame clones only, minus some. This table holds 60,000 to 80,000 clones, about 85% found once. The source was CD4+ or CD8+ T cells sorted from blood, collected in a trial of the OX40 agonist ivuxolimab. Receptor source: an adult with an advanced solid tumor such as melanoma, head and neck, liver or kidney cancer.

V is TRBV2 and J is TRBJ2-2; 7 bases match TRBD1. Germline V gene data show CDR1 as SNHLY and CDR2 as FYNNEI. V dropped 7 bases and J dropped 1; count of bases not matched to a gene: 6. This CDR3 is 15 amino acids long. CDR3 protein: CASISDRQNTGELFF. CDR3 sequence (DNA): TGTGCCAGCATATCGGACAGGCAGAACACCGGGGAGCTGTTTTTT.

This sequence joins TRBV2 and TRBJ1-6; D is perhaps TRBD1 (6 bases). Looked up from germline, CDR1 is SNHLY and CDR2 is FYNNEI. The CDR3 length is 15 residues. The V end was cut by 8 bases, the J end by 8 bases, with 19 bases between. The CDR3 here is CASRGGRGPDSPLHF. CDR3 sequence (DNA): TGTGCCAGCCGCGGGGGCCGGGGTCCGGATTCACCCCTCCACTTT. The variable domain in full, with the rest retrieved from reference TRBV2 and TRBJ1-6, is EPEVTQTPSHQVTQMGQEVILRCVPISNHLYFYWYRQILGQKVEFLVSFYNNEISEKSEIFDDQFSVERPDGSNFTLKIRSTKLEDSAMYFCASRGGRGPDSPLHFGNGTRLTVT.

The gene calls are TRBV10-1 and TRBJ2-5; possible D gene TRBD2, 6 bases. V was cut by 3 bases and J by 5 bases, with 13 bases left in between. This CDR3 region has 14 residues. The germline V gene encodes CDR1 WNHNN and CDR2 SYGVQD (reference sequence). The CDR3 protein is CASSDGGVGETQYF. The CDR3 nucleotides read TGCGCCAGCAGTGATGGAGGGGTAGGGGAGACCCAGTACTTC.

The chain couples TRBV28 to TRBJ1-5, with D unresolved. This CDR3 contains 13 residues. V lost 5 bases, J lost 4 bases, and 9 bases lay in between. Germline V gene data show CDR1 as MDHEN and CDR2 as SYDVKM. The CDR3 loop reads CASSNGRNQPQHF. The CDR3 DNA reads as TGTGCCAGCAGTAACGGACGAAATCAGCCCCAGCATTTT. Complete variable domain (other parts from reference TRBV28 and TRBJ1-5): DVKVTQSSRYLVKRTGEKVFLECVQDMDHENMFWYRQDPGLGLRLIYFSYDVKMKEKGDIPEGYSVSREKKERFSLILESASTNQTSMYLCASSNGRNQPQHFGDGTRLSIL.

The chain uses TRBV25-1 and TRBJ1-6; weak D call: TRBD1 (6 bases). The CDR3 covers 14 residues. Germline V lookup: CDR1 MGHDK, CDR2 SYGVNS. V was clipped by 3 bases and J by 15 bases, with 18 bases between them. CDR3 coding DNA: TGTGCCAGCAGTGAGCAGGGGCGGTTTGTAGGCCTCCACTTT. The encoded protein is CASSEQGRFVGLHF.